These 14 T cell receptor beta chains came from one sample sequenced in a study of beta chain features in type 1 diabetes. Overall study findings and caveats: Among all four CD4+ subsets, Type 1 diabetes patients had TCRB CDR3s that were moderately but significantly shorter.

No antigen is known for these receptors. Isolated RNA was reverse transcribed in full, so expressed TCRB transcripts were sequenced. Method: immunoSEQ multiplex PCR; TCRdb's copy keeps in-frame clones and lacks some. The sample holds around 140,000 clones; roughly 10% are singletons and the top ten take around 0.75%. Source material: central memory CD4+ T cells from blood. The receptors shown here come from a man aged 30 to 45 with type 1 diabetes.

This clone was observed a few times. The chain couples TRBV13 to TRBJ2-3; TRBD2 aligns across 10 bases. This CDR3 is built from 15 residues. Germline values: CDR1 PRHDT, CDR2 FYEKMQ (reference sequence). J gave up 4 bases and V 2 bases, and 3 bases lay outside the gene matches. The CDR3 loop reads CASSLSSGGADTQYF. The DNA of the CDR3 is TGTGCCAGCAGCTTATCCAGCGGGGGGGCAGATACGCAGTATTTT.

This clone was seen a few times. The gene calls are TRBV5-1 and TRBJ2-7; 7 nucleotides match TRBD1. Germline lookup yields CDR1 SGHRS and CDR2 YFSETQ. Unmatched junction bases numbered 3, after V lost 3 bases and J lost 6 bases. This CDR3 spans 12 amino acids. The DNA for the CDR3 is TGCGCCAGCAGCTCACAGGGGCCCGAGCAGTACTTC. As protein: CASSSQGPEQYF.

The gene calls are TRBV9 and TRBJ2-1, with 9 bases that match TRBD2. Germline CDR1 is SGDLS and CDR2 is YYNGEE. The CDR3 spans 13 residues. After removal of 4 bases from V and 12 bases from J, the junction contained 8 bases not matched to a gene. CDR3 amino acids: CASSTTSGTGQFF. CDR3 bases: TGTGCCAGCAGCACGACTAGCGGTACCGGGCAGTTCTTC.

This clone was seen only a few times. The chain combines TRBV6-5 with TRBJ1-5, with 8 bases identical to TRBD1. The germline CDR1 and CDR2 sequences are MNHEY and SVGAGI. This CDR3 contains 15 residues. The junction had 4 bases not matched to a gene; V was cut back by 2 bases and J by 4 bases. The CDR3 loop is CASSYQGARNQPQHF. The DNA of the CDR3 is TGTGCCAGCAGTTACCAGGGGGCGCGTAATCAGCCCCAGCATTTT.

There are a few counts of this clone. The rearrangement links TRBV9 to TRBJ2-1; 8 nucleotides agree with TRBD2. Losses at the gene ends were 3 bases for V and 5 bases for J; bases not matched to a gene: 7. The CDR3 totals 15 residues. CDR1 and CDR2 (germline): SGDLS, YYNGEE. CDR3 amino acids: CASSAVGLADNEQFF. The CDR3 nucleotides read TGTGCCAGCAGCGCGGTTGGACTAGCCGACAATGAGCAGTTCTTC.

J is TRBJ1-5 and V is TRBV28, with 8 positions matching TRBD1. The CDR3 has 14 residues. Germline trimming cut 5 bases from V and 7 bases from J; bases unmatched to any gene: 7. Per the germline V gene, CDR1 is MDHEN and CDR2 is SYDVKM. CDR3 residues: CASSLGQGYQPQHF. The CDR3 nucleotides read TGTGCCAGCAGTCTCGGACAGGGATACCAGCCCCAGCATTTT.

This clone was seen only a few times. J is TRBJ1-5 and V is TRBV11-2, with 10 bases aligning to TRBD1. From germline, CDR1 is SGHAT and CDR2 FQNNGV. CDR3 size: 15 residues. Trimming took 5 bases from V and 6 from J; bases not matched to a gene: 7. The chain's CDR3 is CASSATWTGGQPQHF. In DNA form, the CDR3 reads TGTGCCAGCAGCGCGACGTGGACAGGGGGTCAGCCCCAGCATTTT.

The chain carries TRBV28 and TRBJ1-5; D remains unclear. Trimming took 4 bases from V and 15 from J, leaving 13 bases between them. The CDR3 covers 11 residues. Germline CDR1 and CDR2: MDHEN and SYDVKM. CDR3 nucleotides: TGTGCCAGCAGTTCCTATGGTAATCCGCATTTT. This translates into CASSSYGNPHF.

The V call is TRBV28, the J call TRBJ1-2; a possible D gene is TRBD1 (6 bases). The CDR3 spans 13 residues. Germline CDR1 is MDHEN and CDR2 is SYDVKM. Trimming pared 6 bases from V and 6 bases from J, leaving 14 bases between. The CDR3 is CASRVTGVDGYTF. The CDR3 coding sequence is TGTGCCAGCAGAGTGACAGGAGTAGATGGCTACACCTTC.

The chain recombines TRBV7-9 with TRBJ2-5; 7 bases map to TRBD2. V was clipped by 5 bases and J by 1 base; unmatched bases: 4. The CDR3 sequence is 14 residues long. CDR1 is SEHNR, CDR2 FQNEAQ, per germline (reference sequence). CDR3 residues: CASSRSSGQETQYF. DNA for the CDR3: TGTGCCAGCAGCCGCTCTAGCGGCCAAGAGACCCAGTACTTC.

This clone occurred a few times. The chain combines TRBV6-5 with TRBJ2-2, with a weak D call TRBD2 (6 bases). The CDR3 spans 16 residues. The V gene's germline CDR1 is MNHEY and CDR2 SVGAGI. The V end was cut by 2 bases, the J end by 5 bases, with 15 bases between. CDR3 sequence reads: CASSYDRLRGTGELFF. Here the CDR3 DNA reads TGTGCCAGCAGTTACGATCGGCTACGGGGGACCGGGGAGCTGTTTTTT.

V usage is TRBV28 and J usage is TRBJ2-7, with 8 bases aligning to TRBD2. CDR3 size: 15 residues. CDR1 is MDHEN and CDR2 is SYDVKM in the germline V gene. V lost 3 bases, J lost 2 bases, and 6 bases stayed unmatched. The CDR3 coding sequence is TGTGCCAGCAGTTTGCCAGCGGGGGAGACCTACGAGCAGTACTTC. Translated, it gives CASSLPAGETYEQYF.

In its sample, this clone was seen a few times. This rearrangement joins TRBV19 to TRBJ1-2, with 7 bases identical to TRBD1. The V gene's germline CDR1 is LNHDA and CDR2 SQIVND (reference sequence). After removal of 6 bases from V and 4 bases from J, the junction contained 8 bases not matched to a gene. The CDR3 sequence is 14 residues long. The CDR3 protein is CASSLQGMVYGYTF. The CDR3 nucleotides read TGTGCCAGTAGCCTACAGGGGATGGTCTATGGCTACACCTTC. The complete variable domain, with remaining parts taken from reference TRBV19 and TRBJ1-2, reads DGGITQSPKYLFRKEGQNVTLSCEQNLNHDAMYWYRQDPGQGLRLIYYSQIVNDFQKGDIAEGYSVSREKKESFPLTVTSAQKNPTAFYLCASSLQGMVYGYTFGSGTRLTVV.

There are a few counts of this clone. The rearrangement joins TRBV5-4 to TRBJ1-1; a weak D match, TRBD1 (5 bases). In germline, CDR1 is SGHNT, CDR2 YYREEE (reference sequence). The CDR3 length is 13 residues. Trimming left V 4 bases short and J 1 base short, with 8 bases between. The CDR3 protein is CASSHGGNTEAFF. The CDR3 coding sequence is TGTGCCAGCAGCCACGGGGGGAACACTGAAGCTTTCTTT.